These 25 T cell receptor beta chains were sequenced from one sample in a study of T-cell reconstitution after alpha-beta-depleted transplantation in children. TCRbeta library construction was performed incorporating unique molecular identifiers. TCRdb passed the PCR reads through MiXCR, listing each CDR3 protein once. The repertoire holds about 610,000 distinct CDR3 sequences, 10% seen once, with about 4% in the top ten. The source material was PBMCs from the stem cell graft donor, sampled from the stem cell graft. The receptors were gathered from a human donor who donated a stem cell graft to a child with acute myeloid leukemia.

This clonotype was picked up many times. V usage is TRBV12-3 or TRBV12-4 and J usage is TRBJ2-7; 9 bases map to TRBD2. The CDR3 consists of 17 residues. The trim removed 5 bases at V and 0 bases at J, leaving 11 bases unmatched. In DNA, the CDR3 is TGTGCCAGCAGTCCCTTGAGAAGCGGGAGGAGCTCCTACGAGCAGTACTTC. Translation gives CASSPLRSGRSSYEQYF.

This clonotype was counted between two and nine times. The rearrangement links TRBV20-1 to TRBJ2-1; a possible D gene is TRBD1 (7 bases). V was shortened by 3 bases and J by 5 bases, with 14 bases between the two germline ends. Germline values: CDR1 DFQATT, CDR2 SNEGSKA (reference sequence). The CDR3 sequence is 14 residues long. CDR3 DNA sequence: TGCAGTGCTAGGAGCAGGGGGGAACACAATGAGCAGTTCTTC. This codes for CSARSRGEHNEQFF.

The table lists this clonotype with a few counts. V gene TRBV5-4 combines with J gene TRBJ2-3, with 10 bases aligning to TRBD2. The J segment lost 2 bases and the V segment lost 2 bases, leaving 11 bases of the junction unmatched. Germline-derived CDR1 and CDR2 are SGHNT and YYREEE (reference sequence). This CDR3 has 18 amino acids. In DNA, the CDR3 is TGTGCCAGCAGCTTTTCCCTTACTAGCGGGAACCCCACAGATACGCAGTATTTT. It encodes CASSFSLTSGNPTDTQYF.

The chain carries TRBV12-3 or TRBV12-4 and TRBJ1-5, with a possible D match to TRBD1 (6 bases). V lost 6 bases and J 7 bases, leaving 10 bases between the germline ends. The CDR3 covers 12 residues. The DNA of the CDR3 is TGTGCCAGCAGAGGGGGGATCCAGCCCCAGCATTTT. Residues: CASRGGIQPQHF.

There are many counts of this clonotype. The chain joins TRBV6-6 to TRBJ2-7, with D possibly matching TRBD1 (5 bases). The germline V gene encodes CDR1 MNHNY and CDR2 SVGAGI (reference sequence). This CDR3 has 13 amino acids. Deletions cut 5 bases from V and 3 bases from J, with 11 bases between. The CDR3: CASSGGAIYEQYF. In DNA form, the CDR3 reads TGTGCCAGCAGTGGTGGGGCTATCTACGAGCAGTACTTC.

This clonotype was counted many times. One end of the junction varies from germline; a read error may be responsible. This sequence joins TRBV5-1 and TRBJ2-7; TRBD2 matches at 11 bases. The CDR3 spans 15 residues. CDR1 and CDR2 from the germline V gene are SGHRS and YFSETQ. CDR3 bases: TGTGCCAGCAGCCCGGGACTAGCGGAGACCTACGAGCAGTACTTC. As protein: CASSPGLAETYEQYF.

The rearrangement links TRBV27 to TRBJ2-7, with 12 nucleotides matching TRBD2. In germline, CDR1 is MNHEY, CDR2 SMNVEV (reference sequence). This CDR3 has 16 residues. V lost 3 bases, J lost 7 bases, and 10 bases stayed unmatched. CDR3 sequence (DNA): TGTGCCAGCAGTTTTGGTACTAGCGGGAGGAAAAGGGAGCAGTACTTC. Residues: CASSFGTSGRKREQYF.

This clonotype was seen ten or more times. The chain couples TRBV24-1 to TRBJ2-1; 14 bases map to TRBD2. V lost 1 base to trimming and J lost 8 bases; unmatched junction nucleotides: 3. Looked up from germline, CDR1 is KGHDR and CDR2 is SFDVKD. There are 16 residues in the CDR3. CDR3 amino acids: CATSDFGTSGSDEQFF. The CDR3 DNA is TGTGCCACCAGTGATTTCGGGACTAGCGGGAGCGATGAGCAGTTCTTC.

This clonotype has more than one count but fewer than ten. The chain links TRBV7-2 to TRBJ1-5; TRBD1 is a possible D gene (6 bases). V lost 5 bases, J lost 6 bases, and 14 bases lay in between. Germline V gene sequence: CDR1 SGHTA, CDR2 FQGNSA. This CDR3 comprises 14 residues. This CDR3 reads CASSPSLQGQPQHF. Here the CDR3 DNA reads TGTGCCAGCAGCCCGTCTCTACAGGGTCAGCCCCAGCATTTT.

J is TRBJ2-7 and V is TRBV2; 10 bases fit TRBD1. From germline, CDR1 is SNHLY and CDR2 FYNNEI. V was clipped by 9 bases and J by 2 bases; unmatched bases: 7. This CDR3 is built from 14 residues. This CDR3 is CASTSGTGAYEQYF. CDR3 coding DNA: TGTGCCAGTACCTCCGGGACAGGGGCCTACGAGCAGTACTTC. Full variable domain (remainder filled in from reference TRBV2 and TRBJ2-7): EPEVTQTPSHQVTQMGQEVILRCVPISNHLYFYWYRQILGQKVEFLVSFYNNEISEKSEIFDDQFSVERPDGSNFTLKIRSTKLEDSAMYFCASTSGTGAYEQYFGPGTRLTVT.

This clonotype was detected only a few times. This chain uses TRBV11-2 with TRBJ2-6, with TRBD2 as a possible D gene (6 bases). This CDR3 contains 14 residues. Germline V gene lookup returns CDR1 SGHAT and CDR2 FQNNGV. Trimming left V 8 bases short and J 2 bases short, with 10 bases between. The CDR3 nucleotides are TGTGCCAGCTCTGGGACTGCTGGGGCCAACGTCCTGACTTTC. Its translation is CASSGTAGANVLTF. The variable domain in full, with the rest retrieved from reference TRBV11-2 and TRBJ2-6, is EAGVAQSPRYKIIEKRQSVAFWCNPISGHATLYWYQQILGQGPKLLIQFQNNGVVDDSQLPKDRFSAERLKGVDSTLKIQPAKLEDSAVYLCASSGTAGANVLTFGAGSRLTVL.

This clonotype appeared many times. The chain employs TRBV12-5 and TRBJ2-1; 11 bases are a match to TRBD1. V lost 2 bases to trimming and J lost 8 bases; unmatched junction nucleotides: 11. The CDR3 consists of 17 residues. Per germline, CDR1 LGHNT and CDR2 FRNRAP. This CDR3 reads CASGLSRAGTGGYEQFF. The DNA of the CDR3 is TGTGCTAGTGGTTTGTCCAGGGCCGGGACAGGGGGTTATGAGCAGTTCTTC.

In this sample, this clonotype turned up many times. The gene calls are TRBV20-1 and TRBJ2-7; 10 bases are shared with TRBD1. V trimming: 5 bases; J trimming: 5 bases; junction bases outside the gene matches: 6. The CDR3 runs to 13 residues. The germline CDR1 and CDR2 sequences are DFQATT and SNEGSKA (reference sequence). CDR3 DNA sequence: TGCAGTGCTGTCGACAGGGGGCCCAACGAGCAGTACTTC. It encodes CSAVDRGPNEQYF.

This clonotype has at least ten counts. V gene TRBV28 combines with J gene TRBJ2-7, with TRBD2 matching over 8 bases. Per the germline V gene, CDR1 is MDHEN and CDR2 is SYDVKM. V shed 2 bases and J 2 bases; nucleotides not matched to a gene: 8. The CDR3 sequence is 16 residues long. The CDR3, as DNA: TGTGCCAGCAGTTTAGGCGGGAGGATGTTCCCCTACGAGCAGTACTTC. Protein: CASSLGGRMFPYEQYF.

In its sample, this clonotype was seen many times. The V gene is TRBV6-6, the J gene TRBJ2-5; 10 bases map to TRBD1. Germline loops: CDR1 MNHNY, CDR2 SVGAGI (reference sequence). V lost 6 bases to trimming and J lost 2 bases; unmatched junction nucleotides: 0. This CDR3 contains 13 residues. DNA of the CDR3: TGTGCCAGCAGGGACAGGGGGCAAGAGACCCAGTACTTC. It encodes CASRDRGQETQYF.

This clonotype was counted once. The chain joins TRBV10-3 to TRBJ1-6; D uncertain. V was cut by 5 bases and J by 6 bases, with 26 bases left in between. The CDR3 is 19 residues long. Germline V gene sequence: CDR1 ENHRY, CDR2 SYGVKD. DNA of the CDR3: TGTGCCATCAGTTTGGCCCGGGGAGGGCAACTCGTATCTAATTCACCCCTCCACTTT. It translates to CAISLARGGQLVSNSPLHF.

This clonotype was seen only a few times. V gene TRBV12-3 or TRBV12-4 combines with J gene TRBJ2-3; TRBD1 aligns across 9 bases. The J segment lost 2 bases and the V segment lost 5 bases, leaving 8 bases of the junction unmatched. The CDR3 totals 16 residues. CDR3 bases: TGTGCCAGCAGTGACCGGGACAGGGTTTCCACAGATACGCAGTATTTT. This translates into CASSDRDRVSTDTQYF.

This clonotype was detected many times. V usage is TRBV4-3 and J usage is TRBJ1-5; no definite D call. Trimming cost V 0 bases and J 4 bases, with 4 bases left between them. CDR3 length: 13 residues. The V gene's germline CDR1 is LGHNA and CDR2 YSLEER. This CDR3 reads CASSQDQNQPQHF. As DNA, the CDR3 is TGCGCCAGCAGCCAAGACCAGAATCAGCCCCAGCATTTT.

This clonotype showed up just a few times. This chain connects TRBV5-1 to TRBJ2-7; D unresolved. This CDR3 is 12 amino acids long. Trimming removed 7 bases at V and 7 bases at J, with 15 bases between. Germline V gene sequence: CDR1 SGHRS, CDR2 YFSETQ. CDR3 in amino acids: CASGSPSEEQYF. CDR3 nucleotides: TGCGCCAGCGGTTCACCTTCGGAGGAGCAGTACTTC.

The table lists this clonotype with a count of one. For the CDR3, the DNA is TGTGCCAGCAGTGTCCGGACTAGCGGGGGGGGAGGAGATACGCAGTATTTT. This gives the protein CASSVRTSGGGGDTQYF. The V call is TRBV6-1, the J call TRBJ2-3; 15 nucleotides align to TRBD2. After removal of 4 bases from V and 5 bases from J, the junction contained 7 bases not matched to a gene. The CDR3 loop spans 17 amino acids. The germline gives CDR1 MNHNS, CDR2 SASEGT.

A few counts support this clonotype. The CDR3 DNA reads as TGTGCCAGCAGCTATGGGGCCGGGACTAGGACACATACGCAGTATTTT. Protein: CASSYGAGTRTHTQYF. The chain links TRBV7-2 to TRBJ2-3; TRBD2 matches 8 bases. CDR3 length: 16 amino acids. V shed 4 bases, J shed 7 bases, and the junction held 13 bases outside the gene matches. CDR1 SGHTA and CDR2 FQGNSA come from the germline V gene. Filled out from reference TRBV7-2 and TRBJ2-3, the complete variable domain reads GAGVSQSPSNKVTEKGKDVELRCDPISGHTALYWYRQSLGQGLEFLIYFQGNSAPDKSGLPSDRFSAERTGGSVSTLTIQRTQQEDSAVYLCASSYGAGTRTHTQYFGPGTRLTVL.

There are a few counts of this clonotype. The CDR3: CASSFRVTGNTIYF. The CDR3 nucleotides are TGTGCCAGCAGCTTTAGGGTCACTGGAAACACCATATATTTT. The rearrangement joins TRBV21-1 to TRBJ1-3. TRBV21-1 is noted as a pseudogene. CDR3 size: 14 residues.

V gene TRBV6-2 or TRBV6-3 combines with J gene TRBJ2-2; 8 nucleotides line up with TRBD1. After removal of 2 bases from V and 1 base from J, the junction contained 15 bases not matched to a gene. This CDR3 is built from 20 residues. The germline gives CDR1 MNHEY, CDR2 SVGEGT. CDR3 bases: TGTGCCAGCAGTTACGGTAGGACAGGGACGATTACCAGGAACACCGGGGAGCTGTTTTTT. This sequence encodes CASSYGRTGTITRNTGELFF.

This clonotype was observed a handful of times. The V gene is TRBV9, the J gene TRBJ2-5; possible D gene TRBD1, 6 bases. The CDR3 runs 14 residues. Germline loops: CDR1 SGDLS, CDR2 YYNGEE. Deletions cut 2 bases from V and 5 bases from J, with 13 bases between. This CDR3 is CASSVGGWGETQYF. CDR3 bases: TGTGCCAGCAGCGTTGGGGGCTGGGGGGAGACCCAGTACTTC.

The sample holds a few counts of this clonotype. The chain is built from TRBV6-2 or TRBV6-3 and TRBJ2-5; D not resolved. The CDR3 loop spans 14 amino acids. The germline V gene encodes CDR1 MNHEY and CDR2 SVGEGT. Trimming left V 7 bases short and J 2 bases short, with 14 bases between. CDR3: CASNTPGRQETQYF. CDR3 bases: TGTGCCAGCAACACCCCCGGGCGGCAAGAGACCCAGTACTTC.